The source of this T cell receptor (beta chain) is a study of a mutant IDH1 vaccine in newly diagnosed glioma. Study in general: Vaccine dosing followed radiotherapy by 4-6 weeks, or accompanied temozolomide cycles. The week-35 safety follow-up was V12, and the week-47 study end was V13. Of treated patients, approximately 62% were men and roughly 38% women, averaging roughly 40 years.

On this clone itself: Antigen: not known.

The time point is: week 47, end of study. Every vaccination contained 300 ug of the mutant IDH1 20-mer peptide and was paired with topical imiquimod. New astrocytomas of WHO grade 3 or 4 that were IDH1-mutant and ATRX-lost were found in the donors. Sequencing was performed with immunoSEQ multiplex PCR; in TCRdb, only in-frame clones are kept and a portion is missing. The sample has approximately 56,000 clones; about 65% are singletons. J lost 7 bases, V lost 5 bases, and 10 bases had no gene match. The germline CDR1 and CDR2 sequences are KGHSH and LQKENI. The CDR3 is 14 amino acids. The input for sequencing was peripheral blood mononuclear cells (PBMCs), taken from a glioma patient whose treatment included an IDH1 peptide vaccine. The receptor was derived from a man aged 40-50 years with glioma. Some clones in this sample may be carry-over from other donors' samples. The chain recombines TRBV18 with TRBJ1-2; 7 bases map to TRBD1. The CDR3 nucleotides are TGTGCCAGCTCAGTTAACCCCCAGGGGGGTGGCTACACCTTC. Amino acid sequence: CASSVNPQGGGYTF.